This T cell receptor (beta chain) was captured in a study of cytomegalovirus exposure and HLA in healthy donors. Study-level background: Researchers previously reported finding more than 100 million unique TCR beta sequences from about 179 million T cells.

Findings of the study overall: TCR beta V- and J-gene trimming was later associated with a missense DCLRE1C variant. Within a later analysis, the majority of CMV-associated TCR beta chains appeared HLA-restricted. The authors enumerated some 160 TCR beta chains as linked to cytomegalovirus.

CDR3 length: 16 residues. J lost 4 bases, V lost 6 bases, and 9 bases had no gene match. Per germline, CDR1 SNHLY and CDR2 FYNNEI. Worth noting for this clone: Antigen specificity is unknown.

The primer mix had 60 Vbeta and 13 Jbeta primers. Method: immunoSEQ multiplex PCR; TCRdb's copy keeps in-frame clones and lacks some. This table has some 110,000 clones, around 80% appearing once. Sequenced material: PBMCs. This chain uses TRBV2 with TRBJ2-3; 11 bases are a match to TRBD2. This TCR came from a woman between 40 and 50 years old in good health and CMV-seronegative. In DNA, the CDR3 is TGTGCCAGCAGCGATCCGGGACTAGCGGTCGCAGATACGCAGTATTTT. It yields the protein CASSDPGLAVADTQYF.